This TCR beta chain came from a study of monozygotic twins with inflammatory bowel disease. Incorporation of UMIs carrying a 6-nucleotide sample barcode was performed by template switching. One entry per CDR3 protein, without DNA, is what TCRdb gives after re-calling the 5' RACE reads. Its table records about 420,000 distinct CDR3 sequences. Study results and limitations: Healthy co-twins exceeded IBD patients in TCRbeta diversity as measured by inverse Simpson.

A note on this clonotype: The antigen is unknown.

CDR3 length equals 14 residues. Germline V gene lookup returns CDR1 LGHNA and CDR2 YNFKEQ. The TCR originated in a human donor with ulcerative colitis or Crohn's disease, or a healthy co-twin of an affected twin (not recorded which). Sequenced: blood. The chain is built from TRBV4-2 and TRBJ1-3; TCRdb indicates TRBD1, and absent DNA this call remains unverified. The chain's CDR3 is CASGDRGSGNTIYF.